The clone carrying this T cell receptor (beta chain) was seen more than once but under ten times. This sample is drawn from a study of blood T cell repertoires in COVID-19. The repertoire was sequenced with immunoSEQ multiplex PCR; TCRdb's copy has only in-frame clones and lacks some. The table has 180,000 or so clones, 65% to 90% seen once. This sequence was found in a man aged 55 to 70 with acute or convalescent COVID-19. Material for sequencing was peripheral blood.

The CDR3 sequence is CASSFHRSNYGYTF. The DNA for the CDR3 is TGCGCCAGCAGCTTCCACAGGTCTAACTATGGCTACACCTTC. The rearrangement joins TRBV5-1 to TRBJ1-2; TRBD1 might be the D (5 bases). This CDR3 contains 14 residues. V lost 2 bases, J lost 0 bases, and 8 bases lay in between. Germline V CDR1 and CDR2: SGHRS, YFSETQ.